This is a list of T cell receptor beta chains from one sample in a study of blood T cell repertoires in COVID-19. Generated by immunoSEQ multiplex PCR, the TCRdb table keeps only in-frame clones and is missing some. The table has under 100,000 clones, roughly nine tenths seen once; the top ten hold roughly 3.5%. Sequencing was performed on peripheral blood. The receptor source for this set is a woman aged 65 to 85 with acute or convalescent COVID-19. The CDR3 runs from the conserved cysteine through the conserved F or W. A D gene is named only where the DNA matches it firmly. For some rows the clone size is stated as once, few or many, or as a class when expanded; others skip it.

TRBJ1-2	TRBD1	TRBV18	NA	TGTGCCAGCTCACTCCCGGGACAGGGGCTCTATGGCTACACCTTC	CASSLPGQGLYGYTF
TRBJ1-1	NA	TRBV5-1	NA	TGCGCCAGCAGCTCCTCACACAGGGTGAACACTGAAGCTTTCTTT	CASSSSHRVNTEAFF
TRBJ2-7	TRBD2	TRBV7-9	NA	TGTGCCAGCAGCTACCCTGGCGGGGGATACGAGCAGTACTTC	CASSYPGGGYEQYF
TRBJ2-1	TRBD2	TRBV9	NA	TGTGCCAGCAGCGTAGCCCCCAGCGGGGACAATGAGCAGTTCTTC	CASSVAPSGDNEQFF
TRBJ2-7	NA	TRBV7-8	NA	TGTGCCAGCAGCTTAGACGGGGTCTACGAGCAGTACTTC	CASSLDGVYEQYF
TRBJ2-5	TRBD2	TRBV19	NA	TGTGCCAGTAGTACTAGCGGGAGAGAGACCCAGTACTTC	CASSTSGRETQYF
TRBJ2-5	TRBD1	TRBV11-1	NA	TGTGCCAGCAGTCTACAGGGGCGGGAGACCCAGTACTTC	CASSLQGRETQYF
TRBJ2-7	NA	TRBV2	NA	TGTGCCAGCACGCGGGGAAACGAGCAGTACTTC	CASTRGNEQYF
TRBJ1-6	TRBD1	TRBV2	NA	TGTGCCAGCAGAGAAGACAGGGCTGGGAATTCACCCCTCCACTTT	CASREDRAGNSPLHF
TRBJ1-5	NA	TRBV28	NA	TGTGCCAGCAGTCTAGACAGGAGAGGAAGTAATCAGCCCCAGCATTTT	CASSLDRRGSNQPQHF
TRBJ2-4	NA	TRBV5-6	NA	TGTGCCAGCAGCCCAACCGGGGGTCAAAACATTCAGTACTTC	CASSPTGGQNIQYF
TRBJ2-4	NA	TRBV19	NA	TGTGCCAGTAGTGACAGATACGTTCAGTACTTC	CASSDRYVQYF
TRBJ2-3	TRBD2	TRBV5-1	once	TGCGCCAGCAGCCTGATTGCTAGCGGGGGCACAGATACGCAGTATTTT	CASSLIASGGTDTQYF
TRBJ1-2	NA	TRBV18	once	TGTGCCAGCTCACCAGTTACCAGATCCCAGGATGGCTACACCTTC	CASSPVTRSQDGYTF
TRBJ2-3	NA	TRBV5-1	NA	TGCGCCAGCAGCTTATCGTGGGGGCCGGGGGATACGCAGTATTTT	CASSLSWGPGDTQYF
TRBJ1-3	NA	TRBV29-1	NA	TGCAGCGTGGGGAGCCCTAGCCCTGGAAACACCATATATTTT	CSVGSPSPGNTIYF
TRBJ1-1	NA	TRBV6-6	NA	TGTGCCAGCAGCCAAACCAGGGGCACGGCGAACACTGAAGCTTTCTTT	CASSQTRGTANTEAFF
TRBJ1-2	TRBD1	TRBV29-1	NA	TGCAGCGTTGAAATTGGACAGGTTGGCGGCTACACCTTC	CSVEIGQVGGYTF
TRBJ1-6	NA	TRBV7-2	NA	TGTGCCAGCAGCTTAGACATCTCCTATAATTCACCCCTCCACTTT	CASSLDISYNSPLHF
TRBJ2-1	NA	TRBV7-9	NA	TGTGCCAGCAGCTTACAAGCGGATCTCTCCTACAATGAGCAGTTCTTC	CASSLQADLSYNEQFF
TRBJ1-1	TRBD1	TRBV19	NA	TGTGCCAGTAGTACGGGGACAGTTGGGGCTTGGTCTGAAGCTTTCTTT	CASSTGTVGAWSEAFF
TRBJ1-6	NA	TRBV10-2	NA	TGCGCCAGCAGTGTGGGCGGGGTGCCCCTCCACTTT	CASSVGGVPLHF
TRBJ2-2	TRBD1	TRBV4-1	NA	TGCGCCAGCAGCTCCAGGGGGCAGCTGTTTTTT	CASSSRGQLFF
TRBJ2-3	TRBD2	TRBV5-1	NA	TGCGCCAGCAGCTTCCTAGCGGGAATAACAGATACGCAGTATTTT	CASSFLAGITDTQYF
TRBJ2-1	NA	TRBV5-1	NA	TGCGCCAGCAGCCTAGGACAGCTCTCCTACAATGAGCAGTTCTTC	CASSLGQLSYNEQFF
TRBJ1-6	NA	TRBV6-5	NA	TGTGCCAGCAGTTACCGTGCAGGCTCCTATAATTCACCCCTCCACTTT	CASSYRAGSYNSPLHF
TRBJ2-2	NA	TRBV18	NA	TGTGCCAGCTCACCCAGGGACACGAACACCGGGGAGCTGTTTTTT	CASSPRDTNTGELFF
TRBJ1-2	TRBD1	TRBV6-6	NA	TGTGCCAGCATTCAGACTAGGACAGGGGGCTGGGGCTACACCTTC	CASIQTRTGGWGYTF
TRBJ2-1	NA	TRBV18	NA	TGTGCCAGCTCACAAAGGGGGAATGAGCAGTTCTTC	CASSQRGNEQFF
TRBJ2-1	TRBD2	TRBV18	NA	TGTGCCAGCACTCAAGCGGGAGATGAGCAGTTCTTC	CASTQAGDEQFF
TRBJ2-7	NA	TRBV4-2	few	TGTGCCAGCAGCTCTCAGACTAGTACCATCACCGAGCAGTACTTC	CASSSQTSTITEQYF
TRBJ1-4	NA	TRBV6-1	NA	TGTGCCAGCAGTGATGTATTTTCAACTAATGAAAAACTGTTTTTT	CASSDVFSTNEKLFF
TRBJ2-1	TRBD2	TRBV10-2	NA	TGCGCCAGCAGGGGATCGGGGGGTAGCGGGAGAGATGAGCAGTTCTTC	CASRGSGGSGRDEQFF
TRBJ2-5	NA	TRBV12-3/TRBV12-4	NA	TGTGCCAGCAGACCGGGACAACAAGAGACCCAGTACTTC	CASRPGQQETQYF
TRBJ2-1	NA	TRBV5-6	NA	TGTGCCAGCAGCGCTACGACAGGATCCAATGAGCAGTTCTTC	CASSATTGSNEQFF
TRBJ2-4	NA	TRBV6-1	NA	TGTGCCAGCAGTGATTACCCTGGAGCTGGAAACATTCAGTACTTC	CASSDYPGAGNIQYF
TRBJ2-1	TRBD2	TRBV27	few	TGTGCCAGCAGTTTAGGGACTAGCGGGAGTGATGAGCAGTTCTTC	CASSLGTSGSDEQFF
TRBJ2-1	TRBD2	TRBV19	NA	TGTGCCAGTAGTGTTAATAGCGGGAGGCAATACAATGAGCAGTTCTTC	CASSVNSGRQYNEQFF
TRBJ1-6	NA	TRBV5-6	NA	TGTGCCAGCAGCTTGTACGGAGGCTATAATTCACCCCTCCACTTT	CASSLYGGYNSPLHF
TRBJ2-2	NA	TRBV6-5	NA	TGTGCCAGCAGTTACAGGGGTGGCCAGAACACCGGGGAGCTGTTTTTT	CASSYRGGQNTGELFF
TRBJ2-3	TRBD2	TRBV28	NA	TGTGCCAGCAGTTTCCCGACTAGCGGGGGGGCCTTGTTGCCCACAGATACGCAGTATTTT	CASSFPTSGGALLPTDTQYF
TRBJ1-2	TRBD1	TRBV27	NA	TGTGCCAGCAGTTCGACAGGGGTACACTTCGGCTACACCTTC	CASSSTGVHFGYTF
TRBJ1-5	NA	TRBV7-8	NA	TGTGCCAGCAGCTTCGGTACCACCAATCAGCCCCAGCATTTT	CASSFGTTNQPQHF
TRBJ1-2	NA	TRBV24-1	few	TGTGCCACCAGTGACCCGGGTGCTAACTATGGCTACACCTTC	CATSDPGANYGYTF
TRBJ2-2	NA	TRBV7-6	NA	TGTGCCAGCAGCCCGGAGCCGAACACCGGGGAGCTGTTTTTT	CASSPEPNTGELFF